The 17 T cell receptor beta chains in this list originate from one sample, sequenced in a study of CD4 T cells in relation to SARS-CoV-2 and coronaviruses. Unexposed donor CD4+ T cells date from about 2011-2019, before the COVID-19 pandemic. Clones were sequenced by immunoSEQ multiplex PCR, and TCRdb holds only the in-frame ones, with some missing. The repertoire includes about 59,000 clones, roughly 90% of them detected once, and approximately 1.4% sits in the top ten. Sequencing used memory CD4+ T cells from PBMCs. The origin of the receptors is a human donor in good health.

This chain joins TRBV21-1 and TRBJ2-3; the D call in the table, TRBD2, was not verified against the DNA. TRBV21-1 is a recognized pseudogene. CDR3 size: 20 residues. The CDR3: CASSKASRGLALLSTDTQYF. CDR3 sequence (DNA): TGTGCCAGCAGCAAAGCGAGTAGAGGACTAGCGCTACTTAGCACAGATACGCAGTATTTT.

The chain couples TRBV7-6 to TRBJ2-2, with 12 bases matching TRBD2. V trimming: 5 bases; J trimming: 7 bases; junction bases outside the gene matches: 5. The CDR3 covers 15 residues. Germline V gives CDR1 SGHVS, CDR2 FNYEAQ. CDR3 DNA: TGTGCCAGCAGCCCGACTAGCGGGAGACGCGGGGAGCTGTTTTTT. Its translation: CASSPTSGRRGELFF.

The chain couples TRBV27 to TRBJ1-1; 10 nucleotides line up with TRBD1. The CDR3 consists of 15 residues. CDR1 MNHEY and CDR2 SMNVEV come from the germline V gene (reference sequence). Trimming took 5 bases from V and 4 from J; bases not matched to a gene: 7. CDR3 residues: CASSTRQGAGTEAFF. In DNA form, the CDR3 reads TGTGCCAGCAGTACAAGACAGGGGGCAGGCACTGAAGCTTTCTTT.

Regarding this clone: Other DNA sequences within the sample encode an identical CDR3. V gene TRBV3-1 (or the pseudogene TRBV3-2) combines with J gene TRBJ1-3, with D perhaps matching TRBD1 (5 bases). The germline gives CDR1 LGHDT, CDR2 YNNKEL (reference sequence). The CDR3 is 14 residues long. V gave up 3 bases and J gave up 2 bases, with 8 bases separating them. The CDR3 region is CASSHQGPGNTIYF. The CDR3 region has the DNA TGTGCCAGCAGCCACCAGGGACCTGGAAACACCATATATTTT.

The chain is built from TRBV15 and TRBJ2-1, with TRBD2 matching over 13 bases. The CDR3 totals 17 residues. The ends lost 1 base at V and 4 bases at J; junction bases unmatched: 4. From germline, CDR1 is LNHNV and CDR2 YYDKDF (reference sequence). CDR3 bases: TGTGCCACCAGCAGAGGGAGGACTAGCGGGAGTTACAATGAGCAGTTCTTC. It is translated as CATSRGRTSGSYNEQFF.

This CDR3 is CASSSRRDANQETQYF. The CDR3, as DNA: TGTGCCAGCTCCTCACGGAGGGACGCAAACCAAGAGACCCAGTACTTC. V and J are TRBV28 and TRBJ2-5; a possible D gene is TRBD2 (6 bases). CDR1 MDHEN and CDR2 SYDVKM come from the germline V gene. The CDR3 totals 16 residues. The ends were cut back, 8 bases at V and 0 bases at J, with 19 bases in the middle. The full variable domain, in which reference TRBV28 and TRBJ2-5 provide the parts outside the CDR3, is DVKVTQSSRYLVKRTGEKVFLECVQDMDHENMFWYRQDPGLGLRLIYFSYDVKMKEKGDIPEGYSVSREKKERFSLILESASTNQTSMYLCASSSRRDANQETQYFGPGTRLLVL.

The rearrangement joins TRBV19 to TRBJ1-1, with 10 bases lining up with TRBD1. CDR1 is LNHDA and CDR2 is SQIVND in the germline V gene (reference sequence). CDR3 length equals 14 residues. V was clipped by 4 bases and J by 6 bases; unmatched bases: 5. The CDR3 DNA sequence: TGTGCCAGTAGTACGGGACAGGGGAGATCTGAAGCTTTCTTT. Its translation: CASSTGQGRSEAFF.

This clone occurred a few times. V usage is TRBV27 and J usage is TRBJ1-5, with 9 bases identical to TRBD1. The CDR3 totals 15 residues. J was trimmed by 4 bases and V by 5 bases; bases with no gene match: 6. Germline V gene lookup returns CDR1 MNHEY and CDR2 SMNVEV (reference sequence). CDR3 loop: CASSTDRGINQPQHF. The CDR3 DNA reads TGTGCCAGCAGTACGGACAGGGGCATAAATCAGCCCCAGCATTTT.

The chain has TRBV4-1 and TRBJ2-4; the D gene is possibly TRBD1 (5 bases). The CDR3 totals 17 residues. The germline V and J ends were trimmed by 0 bases and 0 bases, with 12 bases remaining between them. Germline V lookup: CDR1 MGHRA, CDR2 YSYEKL. The chain's CDR3 is CASSQDWQGLAKNIQYF. The CDR3 nucleotides read TGCGCCAGCAGCCAAGATTGGCAGGGTCTAGCCAAAAACATTCAGTACTTC.

The rearrangement uses TRBV19 and TRBJ2-7, with 10 bases fitting TRBD1. The CDR3 contains 16 residues. V lost 1 base, J lost 2 bases, and 5 bases stayed unmatched. The germline V gene has CDR1 LNHDA and CDR2 SQIVND (reference sequence). The CDR3 DNA reads as TGTGCCAGTAGTATAGGCACCGGGACAGGGGCCTACGAGCAGTACTTC. Protein sequence: CASSIGTGTGAYEQYF.

V is TRBV5-4 and J is TRBJ2-7; D remains ambiguous. The CDR3 runs to 11 residues. With 3 bases removed from V and 3 bases from J, the gap between germline ends came to 4 bases. Germline CDR1 SGHNT, CDR2 YYREEE (reference sequence). The CDR3 is CASSSFYEQYF. The CDR3 region has the DNA TGTGCCAGCAGCTCATTCTACGAGCAGTACTTC.

The chain has TRBV24-1 and TRBJ2-7, with 8 positions matching TRBD1. With 5 bases clipped from V and 5 bases from J, the junction kept 13 bases outside the gene matches. This CDR3 is built from 16 residues. Germline CDR1 reads KGHDR; CDR2 reads SFDVKD. This chain's CDR3 is CATSGGGTGGGNEQYF. CDR3 nucleotide sequence: TGTGCCACCAGTGGTGGGGGGACAGGAGGTGGCAACGAGCAGTACTTC.

The V and J genes are TRBV5-1 and TRBJ2-5; 7 nucleotides line up with TRBD2. Trimming cost V 0 bases and J 5 bases; bases outside gene matches: 7. Germline V lookup: CDR1 SGHRS, CDR2 YFSETQ. The CDR3 sequence is 15 residues long. CDR3 in amino acids: CASSLALRERETQYF. As DNA, the CDR3 is TGCGCCAGCAGCTTGGCCCTGCGGGAGCGGGAGACCCAGTACTTC. Based on the CDR3 plus reference TRBV5-1 and TRBJ2-5, the full variable domain is KAGVTQTPRYLIKTRGQQVTLSCSPISGHRSVSWYQQTPGQGLQFLFEYFSETQRNKGNFPGRFSGRQFSNSRSEMNVSTLELGDSALYLCASSLALRERETQYFGPGTRLLVL.

The chain uses TRBV5-1 and TRBJ2-1; the D gene could be TRBD1 or TRBD2 (5 bases each). With 3 bases removed from V and 0 bases from J, the gap between germline ends came to 7 bases. CDR3 length equals 14 residues. The germline V gene has CDR1 SGHRS and CDR2 YFSETQ. CDR3 DNA: TGCGCCAGCAGCTGGGGGAGCTCCTACAATGAGCAGTTCTTC. Translated, it gives CASSWGSSYNEQFF.

Worth noting for this clone: The junction does not match germline at one end; this may be a read error. This rearrangement joins TRBV19 to TRBJ2-5, with TRBD2 identical over 8 bases. Germline assignment: CDR1 LNHDA and CDR2 SQIVND (reference sequence). The CDR3 loop spans 14 amino acids. CDR3 sequence (DNA): TGTGCCAGTAGTATGAGTGGGGTAGCGGGACATTCTGACTTC. This translates into CASSMSGVAGHSDF.

This chain connects TRBV2 to TRBJ2-3; D not certain. CDR3 size: 14 residues. Germline-derived CDR1 and CDR2 are SNHLY and FYNNEI. Trimming shortened V by 6 bases and J by 0 bases, and 10 bases separated the two germline ends. CDR3 amino acids: CASSDLRSTDTQYF. Written as DNA, the CDR3 is TGTGCCAGCAGCGACTTAAGGAGCACAGATACGCAGTATTTT.

The J gene is TRBJ2-5, the V gene TRBV3-1 (or the pseudogene TRBV3-2); TRBD2 matches 8 bases. The CDR3 is 14 residues long. Germline V gene sequence: CDR1 LGHDT, CDR2 YNNKEL (reference sequence). V lost 2 bases, J lost 4 bases, and 3 bases stayed unmatched. DNA of the CDR3: TGTGCCAGCAGCCAACGGACTAGCCGAGAGACCCAGTACTTC. Protein: CASSQRTSRETQYF.